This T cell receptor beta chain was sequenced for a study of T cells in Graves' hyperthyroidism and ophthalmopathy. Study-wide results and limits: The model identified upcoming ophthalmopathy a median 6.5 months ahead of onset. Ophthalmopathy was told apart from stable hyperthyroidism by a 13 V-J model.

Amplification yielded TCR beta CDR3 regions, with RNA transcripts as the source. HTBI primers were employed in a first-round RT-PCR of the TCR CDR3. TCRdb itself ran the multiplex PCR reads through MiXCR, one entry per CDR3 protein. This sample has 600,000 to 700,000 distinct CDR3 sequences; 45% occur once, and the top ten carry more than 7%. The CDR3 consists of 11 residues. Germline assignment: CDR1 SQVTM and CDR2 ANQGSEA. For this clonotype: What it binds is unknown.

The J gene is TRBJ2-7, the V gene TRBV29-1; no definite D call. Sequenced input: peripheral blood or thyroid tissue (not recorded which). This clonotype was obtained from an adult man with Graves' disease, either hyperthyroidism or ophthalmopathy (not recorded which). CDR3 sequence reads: CGGRISYEQYF. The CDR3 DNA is TGCGGTGGGCGGATCTCCTACGAGCAGTACTTC.